This T cell receptor (beta chain) was profiled in a study of blood T cell repertoires in COVID-19. This clone was detected only a few times. Enrolled through a virtual design, the participants were between 18 and 89 years of age and came from about two dozen US areas. The study assigned cohorts using participant-reported clinical history. Exposed enrollees had met someone with a PCR-confirmed or clinician-diagnosed COVID-19 case at some point within the 2 weeks before study entry. The length of the CDR3 is 14 residues. CDR1 and CDR2 (germline): WSHSY, SAAADI. V lost 2 bases and J lost 7, with 14 bases in between. Produced via immunoSEQ multiplex PCR; TCRdb's table is partial and in-frame only. The data contain 350,000 to 450,000 clones, approximately 89% of them singletons.

The sequencing input was PBMCs or T cells enriched from blood (not recorded which). The chain couples TRBV10-2 to TRBJ1-1, with D hard to call. The clonotype originates from a middle-aged woman who had been exposed to COVID-19. CDR3 in DNA: TGCGCCAGCAGTGAGACCCTACCCCTAAGTGAAGCTTTCTTT. Translating gives CASSETLPLSEAFF.